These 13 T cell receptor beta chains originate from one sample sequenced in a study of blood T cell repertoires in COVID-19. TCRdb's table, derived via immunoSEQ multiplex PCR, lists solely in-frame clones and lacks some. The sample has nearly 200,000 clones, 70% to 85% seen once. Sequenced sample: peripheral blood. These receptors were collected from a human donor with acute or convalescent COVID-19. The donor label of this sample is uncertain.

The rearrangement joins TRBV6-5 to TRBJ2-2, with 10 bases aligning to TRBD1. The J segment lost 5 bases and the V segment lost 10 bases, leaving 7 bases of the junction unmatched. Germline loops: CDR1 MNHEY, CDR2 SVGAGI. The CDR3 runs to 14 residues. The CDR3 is CATRTGGDTGELFF. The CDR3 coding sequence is TGTGCCACCCGGACAGGGGGAGATACCGGGGAGCTGTTTTTT.

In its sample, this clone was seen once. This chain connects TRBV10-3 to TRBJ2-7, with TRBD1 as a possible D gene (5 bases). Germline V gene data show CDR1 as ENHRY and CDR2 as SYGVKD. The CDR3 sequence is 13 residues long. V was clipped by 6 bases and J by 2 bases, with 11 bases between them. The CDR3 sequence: CAISRQMTYEQYF. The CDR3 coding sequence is TGTGCCATCAGCAGACAGATGACCTACGAGCAGTACTTC.

CDR3 nucleotides: TGTGCCAGCAGCTCCCCTAGCGGAGAGAACTACGAGCAGTACTTC. This codes for CASSSPSGENYEQYF. The genes are TRBV5-4 and TRBJ2-7; 7 nucleotides align to TRBD2. From germline, CDR1 is SGHNT and CDR2 YYREEE (reference sequence). This CDR3 is 15 amino acids long. V lost 3 bases and J lost 3; bases outside the gene matches: 9.

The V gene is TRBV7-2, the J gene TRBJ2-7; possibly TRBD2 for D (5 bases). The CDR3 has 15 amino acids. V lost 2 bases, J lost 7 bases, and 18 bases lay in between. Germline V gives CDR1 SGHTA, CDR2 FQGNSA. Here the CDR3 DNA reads TGTGCCAGCAGCTTAAGTACAAGGCTGGGAGAAGAGCAGTACTTC. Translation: CASSLSTRLGEEQYF.

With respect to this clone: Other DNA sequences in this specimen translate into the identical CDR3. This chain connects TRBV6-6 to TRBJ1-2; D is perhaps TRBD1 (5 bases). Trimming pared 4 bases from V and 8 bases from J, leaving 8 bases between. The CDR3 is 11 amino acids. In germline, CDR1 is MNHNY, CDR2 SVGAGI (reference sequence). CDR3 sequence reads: CASSSGGGYTF. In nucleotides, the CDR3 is TGTGCCAGCAGTTCCGGGGGGGGCTACACCTTC.

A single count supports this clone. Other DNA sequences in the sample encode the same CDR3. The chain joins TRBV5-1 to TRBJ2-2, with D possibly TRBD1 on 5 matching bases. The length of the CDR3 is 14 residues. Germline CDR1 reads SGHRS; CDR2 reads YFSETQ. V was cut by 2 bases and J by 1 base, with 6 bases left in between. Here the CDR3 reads CASSLGQNTGELFF. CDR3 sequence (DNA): TGCGCCAGCAGCTTAGGACAGAACACCGGGGAGCTGTTTTTT.

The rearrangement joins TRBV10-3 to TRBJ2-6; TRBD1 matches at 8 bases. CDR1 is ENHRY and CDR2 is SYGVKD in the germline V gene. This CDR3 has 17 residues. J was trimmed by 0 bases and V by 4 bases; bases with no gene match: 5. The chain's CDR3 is CAISGGQASSGANVLTF. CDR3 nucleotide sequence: TGTGCCATCAGTGGGGGACAGGCTAGCTCTGGGGCCAACGTCCTGACTTTC.

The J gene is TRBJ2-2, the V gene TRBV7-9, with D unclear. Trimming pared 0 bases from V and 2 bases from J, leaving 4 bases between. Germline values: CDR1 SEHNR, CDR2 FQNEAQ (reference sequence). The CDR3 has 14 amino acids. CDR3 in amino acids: CASSLAANTGELFF. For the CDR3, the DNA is TGTGCCAGCAGCTTAGCGGCTAACACCGGGGAGCTGTTTTTT. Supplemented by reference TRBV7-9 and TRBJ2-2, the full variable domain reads DTGVSQNPRHKITKRGQNVTFRCDPISEHNRLYWYRQTLGQGPEFLTYFQNEAQLEKSRLLSDRFSAERPKGSFSTLEIQRTEQGDSAMYLCASSLAANTGELFFGEGSRLTVL.

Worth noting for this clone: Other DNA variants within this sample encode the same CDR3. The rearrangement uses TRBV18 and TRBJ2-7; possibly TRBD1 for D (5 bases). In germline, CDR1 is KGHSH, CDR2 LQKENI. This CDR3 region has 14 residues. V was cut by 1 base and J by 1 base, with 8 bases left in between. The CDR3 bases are TGTGCCAGCTCACCACGATCAGGGTCCTACGAGCAGTACTTC. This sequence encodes CASSPRSGSYEQYF. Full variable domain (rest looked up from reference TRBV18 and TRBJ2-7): NAGVMQNPRHLVRRRGQEARLRCSPMKGHSHVYWYRQLPEEGLKFMVYLQKENIIDESGMPKERFSAEFPKEGPSILRIQQVVRGDSAAYFCASSPRSGSYEQYFGPGTRLTVT.

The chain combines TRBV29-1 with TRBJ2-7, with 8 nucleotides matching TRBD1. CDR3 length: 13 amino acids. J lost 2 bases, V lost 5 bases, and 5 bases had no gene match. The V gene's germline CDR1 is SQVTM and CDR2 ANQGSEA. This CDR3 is CSVTGTGAYEQYF. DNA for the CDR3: TGCAGCGTTACCGGGACAGGAGCCTACGAGCAGTACTTC.

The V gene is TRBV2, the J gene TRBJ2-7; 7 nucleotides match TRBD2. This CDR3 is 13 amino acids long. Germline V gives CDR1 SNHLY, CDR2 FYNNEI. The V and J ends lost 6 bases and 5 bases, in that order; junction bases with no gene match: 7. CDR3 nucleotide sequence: TGTGCCAGCAGGATGCGGGAGTGGGACGAGCAGTACTTC. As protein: CASRMREWDEQYF.

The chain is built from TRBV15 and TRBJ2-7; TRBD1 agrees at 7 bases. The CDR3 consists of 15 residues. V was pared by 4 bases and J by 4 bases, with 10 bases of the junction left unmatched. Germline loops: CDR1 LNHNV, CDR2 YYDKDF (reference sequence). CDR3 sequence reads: CATSTLSTGPYEQYF. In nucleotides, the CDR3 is TGTGCCACCAGCACCCTTTCGACAGGGCCTTACGAGCAGTACTTC.

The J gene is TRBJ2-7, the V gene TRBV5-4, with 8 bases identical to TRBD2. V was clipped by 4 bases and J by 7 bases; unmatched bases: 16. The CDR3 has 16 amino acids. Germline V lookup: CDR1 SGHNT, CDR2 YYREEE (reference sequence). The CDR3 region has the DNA TGTGCCAGCAGCCCGACTAGCGCTACCTCCGATCGGGAGCAGTACTTC. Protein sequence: CASSPTSATSDREQYF.